What follows is one T cell receptor (beta chain) and its context. The data were taken from a study of blood T cell repertoires in COVID-19. The junction had 9 bases not matched to a gene; V was cut back by 3 bases and J by 4 bases. This CDR3 contains 16 residues. CDR1 MGHRA and CDR2 YSYEKL come from the germline V gene. Assay used: immunoSEQ multiplex PCR; TCRdb lists only in-frame clones, some missing. The sample lists about 290,000 clones, 75% to 90% occurring once. This chain uses TRBV4-1 with TRBJ2-3; TRBD1 agrees at 8 bases. The specimen sequenced was PBMCs or T cells enriched from blood (not recorded which). This clonotype originated in a middle-aged woman who had recovered from COVID-19. CDR3: CASSHVGRGRADTQYF. The CDR3 DNA is TGCGCCAGCAGCCACGTAGGCAGGGGGCGCGCAGATACGCAGTATTTT.